These 10 T cell receptor beta chains originate from one sample sequenced in a study of T cells in women clearing cervical HPV infection. Sequencing was performed with immunoSEQ multiplex PCR; in TCRdb, only in-frame clones are kept and a portion is missing. This repertoire includes more than 20,000 clones. Specimen: blood buffy coat. Receptors were obtained from a woman between 18 and 70 years old with a cervical HPV16 infection that either progressed to CIN3+ or cleared (not recorded which).

Of note for this clone: The CDR3 goes on 3 residues after the read ends, and that part is filled in from the germline J gene. The chain is built from TRBV30 and TRBJ2-5; TRBD1 is a possible D gene (5 bases). CDR1 is GTSNPN and CDR2 is SVGIG in the germline V gene (reference sequence). This CDR3 contains 15 residues. Trimming shortened V by 0 bases and J by 0 bases, and 11 bases separated the two germline ends. The CDR3 is CAWSVGAGYQETQYF. CDR3 DNA, as far as it was read: TGTGCCTGGAGTGTAGGGGCAGGGTACCAAGAGACC.

Of note for this clone: From the germline J gene comes the end of the CDR3, since the read stops 3 residues before it. The V gene is TRBV6-1, the J gene TRBJ1-1; D remains unclear. Trimming left V 4 bases short and J 1 base short, with 10 bases between. The V gene's germline CDR1 is MNHNS and CDR2 SASEGT. CDR3 length equals 14 residues. The CDR3 reads CASSGYSPNTEAFF. The sequenced CDR3 bases are TGTGCCAGCAGTGGCTACAGCCCGAACACTGAA.

A word on this clone: The sequence runs out 3 residues before the end of the CDR3; the remainder is reconstructed from the germline J gene. This rearrangement joins TRBV5-1 to TRBJ1-1; a possible D gene is TRBD1 (5 bases). The CDR3 length is 13 residues. V lost 3 bases to trimming and J lost 3 bases, with 9 bases between them. The germline CDR1 and CDR2 sequences are SGHRS and YFSETQ. This chain's CDR3 is CASSSGDYTEAFF. CDR3 DNA, as far as it was read: TGCGCCAGCAGCTCCGGGGACTACACTGAA.

Remarks on this clone: In the same sample, other DNA sequences code for this CDR3. This chain's CDR3 is CASSLGTSGIYNEQFF. The part of the CDR3 DNA that was read is TGCGCCAGCAGCTTAGGGACTAGCGGGATTTACAATGAG. J is TRBJ2-1 and V is TRBV5-1, with TRBD2 matching over 13 bases. The CDR3 end falls 3 residues outside the read, so it is completed with the germline J gene. Trimming took 2 bases from V and 4 from J; bases not matched to a gene: 3. The germline gives CDR1 SGHRS, CDR2 YFSETQ. There are 16 residues in the CDR3.

With respect to this clone: The read ends 3 residues before the CDR3 terminus; that terminus is restored from the germline J gene. The chain has TRBV18 and TRBJ1-1, with D maybe TRBD1 (5 bases). The germline V and J ends were trimmed by 2 bases and 5 bases, with 15 bases remaining between them. Germline lookup yields CDR1 KGHSH and CDR2 LQKENI. CDR3 size: 15 residues. The CDR3 sequence: CASSPSGGLTTEAFF. The CDR3 DNA, read in part, is TGTGCCAGCTCACCATCGGGGGGTCTCACTACTGAA.

With regard to this clone: Read sequence stops 3 residues before the CDR3 end, and the germline J gene provides the missing end. This rearrangement joins TRBV29-1 to TRBJ1-5; no firm D call. V dropped 4 bases and J dropped 0 bases, with 7 bases sitting between them. Per the germline V gene, CDR1 is SQVTM and CDR2 is ANQGSEA. This CDR3 contains 13 residues. CDR3 residues: CSVGGPSNQPQHF. The DNA read from the CDR3 is TGCAGCGTTGGTGGCCCTAGCAATCAGCCC.

The CDR3 bases that were read are TGCGCCAGCAGCTTCGATCGGGGGGGCCGGGAGACC. Its translation: CASSFDRGGRET. The full CDR3 reads CASSFDRGGRETQYF. The genes are TRBV5-1 and TRBJ2-5, with 8 positions matching TRBD2. The sequence runs out 3 residues before the end of the CDR3; the remainder is reconstructed from the germline J gene. Germline-derived CDR1 and CDR2 are SGHRS and YFSETQ. V was clipped by 2 bases and J by 5 bases; unmatched bases: 8. CDR3 length: 15 amino acids.

Its frequency marks this clone as medium-sized (0.01 to 0.1%). The DNA ends 3 residues before the CDR3 does, and the rest of the CDR3 is filled in from the germline J gene. The chain has TRBV19 and TRBJ2-6; D is perhaps TRBD2 (5 bases). The germline V gene has CDR1 LNHDA and CDR2 SQIVND (reference sequence). Trimming left V 5 bases short and J 0 bases short, with 11 bases between. This CDR3 comprises 16 residues. The DNA read from the CDR3 is TGTGCCAGTAGTGCCCTACTAGTCTCTGGGGCCAACGTC. As protein: CASSALLVSGANV. The CDR3 reads in full as CASSALLVSGANVLTF. Full variable domain (rest looked up from reference TRBV19 and TRBJ2-6): DGGITQSPKYLFRKEGQNVTLSCEQNLNHDAMYWYRQDPGQGLRLIYYSQIVNDFQKGDIAEGYSVSREKKESFPLTVTSAQKNPTAFYLCASSALLVSGANVLTFGAGSRLTVL.

CDR3 in amino acids: CSARPTGTDTQYF. The DNA read from the CDR3 is TGCAGTGCCCGCCCCACGGGCACAGATACG. The rearrangement joins TRBV20-1 to TRBJ2-3; D unresolved. The read stops 3 residues short of the end of the CDR3; the missing end is completed from the germline J gene. CDR1 and CDR2 (germline): DFQATT, SNEGSKA (reference sequence). Between the trimmed V and J ends, which lost 6 bases and 1 base, there was a span of 11 bases. This CDR3 spans 13 amino acids.

Concerning this clone itself: The read is 3 residues too short to cover the CDR3 end, so that end is filled in from the germline J gene. The V gene is TRBV10-2, the J gene TRBJ2-1, with 13 bases matching TRBD2. CDR1 WSHSY and CDR2 SAAADI come from the germline V gene. V lost 6 bases, J lost 7 bases, and 0 bases stayed unmatched. The length of the CDR3 is 13 residues. CDR3 sequence reads: CASRTSGGNEQFF. The part of the CDR3 DNA that was read is TGCGCCAGCAGGACTAGCGGGGGGAATGAG.